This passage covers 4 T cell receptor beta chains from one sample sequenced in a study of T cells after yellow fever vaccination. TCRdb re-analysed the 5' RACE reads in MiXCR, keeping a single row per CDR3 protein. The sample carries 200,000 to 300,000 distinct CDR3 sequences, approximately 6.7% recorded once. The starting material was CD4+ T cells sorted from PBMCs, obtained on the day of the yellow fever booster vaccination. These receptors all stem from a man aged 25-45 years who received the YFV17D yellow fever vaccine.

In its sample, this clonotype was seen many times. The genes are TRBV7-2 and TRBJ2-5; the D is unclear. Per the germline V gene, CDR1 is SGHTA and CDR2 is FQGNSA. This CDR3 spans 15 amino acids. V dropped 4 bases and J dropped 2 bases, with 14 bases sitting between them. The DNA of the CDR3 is TGTGCCAGCAGCTCCAACACCCTATCGCAAGAGACCCAGTACTTC. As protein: CASSSNTLSQETQYF. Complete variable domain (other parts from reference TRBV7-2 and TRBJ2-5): GAGVSQSPSNKVTEKGKDVELRCDPISGHTALYWYRQSLGQGLEFLIYFQGNSAPDKSGLPSDRFSAERTGGSVSTLTIQRTQQEDSAVYLCASSSNTLSQETQYFGPGTRLLVL.

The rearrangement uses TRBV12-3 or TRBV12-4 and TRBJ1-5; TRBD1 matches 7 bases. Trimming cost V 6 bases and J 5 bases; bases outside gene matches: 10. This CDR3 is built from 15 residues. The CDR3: CASRHSNRGYQPQHF. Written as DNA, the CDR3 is TGTGCCAGCAGACACTCCAACAGGGGATATCAGCCCCAGCATTTT.

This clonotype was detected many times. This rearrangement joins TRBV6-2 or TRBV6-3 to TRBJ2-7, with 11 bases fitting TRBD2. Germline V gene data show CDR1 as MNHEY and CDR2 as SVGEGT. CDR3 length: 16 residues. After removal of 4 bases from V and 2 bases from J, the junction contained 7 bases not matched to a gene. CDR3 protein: CASSSATSGNTYEQYF. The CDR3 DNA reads TGTGCCAGCAGTTCTGCGACTAGCGGGAACACCTACGAGCAGTACTTC.

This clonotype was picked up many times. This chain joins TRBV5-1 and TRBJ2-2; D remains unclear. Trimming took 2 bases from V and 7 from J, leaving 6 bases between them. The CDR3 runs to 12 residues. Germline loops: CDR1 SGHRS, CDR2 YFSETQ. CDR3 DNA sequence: TGCGCCAGCAGCTTAAGCCTCGGGGAGCTGTTTTTT. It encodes CASSLSLGELFF.